Shown below are 12 T cell receptor beta chains from a single sample sequenced in a study of OX40 agonist ivuxolimab in advanced cancers. Only in-frame clones appear in the TCRdb table, and some are missing; sequencing was by immunoSEQ multiplex PCR. This table holds 20,000 to 30,000 clones, 75% to 90% found once. The material was CD4+ or CD8+ T cells sorted from blood, obtained in a trial of the OX40 agonist ivuxolimab. The receptors here all came from an adult with an advanced solid tumor such as melanoma, head and neck, liver or kidney cancer.

This clone has a handful of counts. The chain uses TRBV6-6 and TRBJ1-4, with D hard to call. V lost 0 bases to trimming and J lost 7 bases, with 15 bases between them. This CDR3 has 16 residues. CDR1 and CDR2 from the germline V gene are MNHNY and SVGAGI (reference sequence). The CDR3 sequence: CASSYSMGAATEKLFF. The CDR3, as DNA: TGTGCCAGCAGTTACTCGATGGGAGCGGCGACTGAAAAACTGTTTTTT.

The chain recombines TRBV2 with TRBJ2-6; TRBD1 is a possible D gene (6 bases). The V gene's germline CDR1 is SNHLY and CDR2 FYNNEI. This CDR3 is built from 16 residues. The V end was cut by 5 bases, the J end by 0 bases, with 11 bases between. CDR3 in DNA: TGTGCCAGCAGTTTAAGCAGGGGCTCTGGGGCCAACGTCCTGACTTTC. This codes for CASSLSRGSGANVLTF.

The chain carries TRBV5-1 and TRBJ2-2, with unresolved D. V lost 1 base and J 0 bases, leaving 7 bases between the germline ends. Germline V gene sequence: CDR1 SGHRS, CDR2 YFSETQ. The CDR3 has 15 amino acids. The DNA of the CDR3 is TGCGCCAGCAGCTTGACCTCAGCGAACACCGGGGAGCTGTTTTTT. Protein: CASSLTSANTGELFF.

The V call is TRBV7-3, the J call TRBJ2-7; TRBD1 matches 8 bases. The CDR3 is 14 amino acids. Germline trimming cut 1 base from V and 3 bases from J; bases unmatched to any gene: 2. The germline CDR1 and CDR2 sequences are SGHTA and FQGTGA. The CDR3 is CASSLSRGHYEQYF. In nucleotides, the CDR3 is TGTGCCAGCAGCTTAAGCAGGGGGCACTACGAGCAGTACTTC.

This clone was recorded only once. V gene TRBV6-5 combines with J gene TRBJ2-2; no definite D call. CDR1 MNHEY and CDR2 SVGAGI come from the germline V gene. V lost 3 bases and J 0 bases, leaving 5 bases between the germline ends. This CDR3 comprises 14 residues. The CDR3 bases are TGTGCCAGCAGTTATTTTACGAACACCGGGGAGCTGTTTTTT. It codes for CASSYFTNTGELFF.

The genes are TRBV18 and TRBJ2-7; D perhaps matches TRBD1 (6 bases). With 6 bases removed from V and 7 bases from J, the gap between germline ends came to 13 bases. This CDR3 has 12 residues. CDR1 and CDR2 (germline): KGHSH, LQKENI. CDR3 in amino acids: CASSRTQGEQYF. The CDR3, as DNA: TGTGCCAGCTCCCGCACCCAGGGGGAGCAGTACTTC.

The genes are TRBV19 and TRBJ2-7, with D perhaps assigned TRBD1 or TRBD2 (5 bases each). The V gene lost 4 bases and the J gene lost 7 bases, with 17 bases spanning the gap. The germline V gene encodes CDR1 LNHDA and CDR2 SQIVND (reference sequence). The CDR3 extends over 14 amino acids. The CDR3: CASSRGPDLWEQYF. DNA for the CDR3: TGTGCCAGTAGTAGGGGACCCGACCTCTGGGAGCAGTACTTC.

This clone appeared once. The chain recombines TRBV27 with TRBJ2-7; weak D call: TRBD2 (6 bases). This CDR3 spans 13 amino acids. Germline CDR1 and CDR2: MNHEY and SMNVEV (reference sequence). The V end was cut by 11 bases, the J end by 2 bases, with 16 bases between. The CDR3 sequence is CAPQGGAPYEQYF. CDR3 DNA: TGTGCCCCCCAGGGCGGGGCACCCTACGAGCAGTACTTC.

This chain connects TRBV2 to TRBJ1-2; D may be TRBD1 (6 bases). The length of the CDR3 is 12 residues. The V and J ends lost 1 base and 13 bases respectively, with 13 bases between them. Germline CDR1 and CDR2: SNHLY and FYNNEI. CDR3 residues: CASSEVAGTPTF. The DNA of the CDR3 is TGTGCCAGCAGTGAAGTGGCAGGGACACCCACCTTC.

This chain uses TRBV7-9 with TRBJ2-7; D gene unclear. This CDR3 has 15 residues. V lost 5 bases to trimming and J lost 1 base, with 15 bases between them. CDR1 and CDR2 (germline): SEHNR, FQNEAQ (reference sequence). The CDR3 bases are TGTGCCAGCAGCCCACCCTCCTCAAAATCCTACGAGCAGTACTTC. It encodes CASSPPSSKSYEQYF.

To note about this clone: Different DNA sequences within this sample yield the same CDR3. This rearrangement joins TRBV2 to TRBJ2-7; TRBD2 matches at 10 bases. V lost 6 bases, J lost 6 bases, and 2 bases stayed unmatched. Germline V lookup: CDR1 SNHLY, CDR2 FYNNEI. The CDR3 spans 12 residues. The CDR3 here is CASRLAGAEQYF. CDR3 bases: TGTGCCAGCAGGCTAGCGGGAGCCGAGCAGTACTTC.

V and J are TRBV5-1 and TRBJ1-2; D is possibly TRBD1 (6 bases). With 4 bases removed from V and 2 bases from J, the gap between germline ends came to 21 bases. Germline assignment: CDR1 SGHRS and CDR2 YFSETQ. The CDR3 has 17 residues. DNA for the CDR3: TGCGCCAGCAGCATACAGGGTTTGCACGGCTCCAACTATGGCTACACCTTC. Translation: CASSIQGLHGSNYGYTF.